This T cell receptor (beta chain) was captured in a study of blood T cell repertoires in COVID-19. Looking at the study overall: T cells, B-cell-depleted T cells, or PBMCs supplied cDNA or gDNA.

Sequencing used immunoSEQ multiplex PCR; TCRdb keeps in-frame clones, though not all of them. The data show 70,000 to 85,000 clones, around nine tenths seen once. The germline gives CDR1 MDHEN, CDR2 SYDVKM. There are 15 residues in the CDR3. The trim removed 3 bases at V and 5 bases at J, leaving 5 bases unmatched. The sequenced material came from peripheral blood. The V and J genes are TRBV28 and TRBJ1-5; 9 nucleotides align to TRBD1. The source of this sequence is a man in his sixties or seventies with active or convalescent COVID-19. The CDR3 reads CASSFWTGEDQPQHF. CDR3 coding DNA: TGTGCCAGCAGTTTCTGGACAGGGGAGGATCAGCCCCAGCATTTT.